This T cell receptor beta chain is drawn from a study of CD8 T cells in ankylosing spondylitis. From germline, CDR1 is SGHRS and CDR2 YFSETQ. The CDR3 has 17 amino acids. V was shortened by 0 bases and J by 5 bases, with 18 bases between the two germline ends. TCRdb called the 5' RACE reads again in MiXCR, with one record for every CDR3 protein. This repertoire shows fewer than 250,000 distinct CDR3 sequences, 10% to 13% found once; its top ten account for under 25%. Points from the study as a whole: Significant enrichment of disease-linked clones was reported in matched ankylosing spondylitis synovial fluid.

This clonotype was observed at least ten times. Antigen: not known. Specimen: blood, either unsorted or a sorted T cell fraction (not recorded which). The genes are TRBV5-1 and TRBJ2-1; tentatively, D is TRBD2 (7 bases). This sequence originates from a male donor with ankylosing spondylitis or in good health (not recorded which). CDR3 nucleotides: TGCGCCAGCAGCTTGGTGATTGTGGGGGGGCCCCACAATGAGCAGTTCTTC. It codes for CASSLVIVGGPHNEQFF.